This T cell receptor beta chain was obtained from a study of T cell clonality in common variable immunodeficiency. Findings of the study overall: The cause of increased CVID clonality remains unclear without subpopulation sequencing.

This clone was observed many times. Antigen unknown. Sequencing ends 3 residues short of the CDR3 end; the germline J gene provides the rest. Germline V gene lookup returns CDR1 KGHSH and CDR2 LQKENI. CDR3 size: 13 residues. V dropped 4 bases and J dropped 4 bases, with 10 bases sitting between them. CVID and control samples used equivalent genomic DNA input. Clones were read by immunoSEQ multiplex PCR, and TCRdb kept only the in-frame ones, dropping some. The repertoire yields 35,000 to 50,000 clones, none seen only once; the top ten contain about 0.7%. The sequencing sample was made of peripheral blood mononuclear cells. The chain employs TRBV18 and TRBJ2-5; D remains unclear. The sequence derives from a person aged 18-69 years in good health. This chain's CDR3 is CASSLGTTETQYF. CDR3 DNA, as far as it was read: TGTGCCAGCTCACTGGGCACGACAGAGACC.